Listed below are T cell receptor beta chains from one sample, sequenced in a study of T cell repertoires in cytomegalovirus infection. TCRdb redid the calling of the reads with MiXCR, one entry per CDR3 protein. The sample contains around 200,000 distinct CDR3 sequences, about 40% of which appear only once. For these receptors, no antigen is known. The specimen was CD8+ T cells from cultured PBMCs, collected from culture after CMV antigen stimulation. The receptors derive from a human donor in good health (CMV status not recorded). Some clones in this sample may be carry-over from other donors' samples. The conserved cysteine and the conserved F or W are not part of the CDR3 here. The order of the fields is clone size, V gene, J gene, D gene, CDR3 protein. D genes are given only for firm matches. Rows may omit the clone size; those that give it use once, few, many or a size class.

NA	TRBV12-3/TRBV12-4	TRBJ1-2	TRBD1	ASSRTGQENYGYT
few	TRBV6-1	TRBJ1-2	NA	ASSDRDTGGYT
NA	TRBV7-6	TRBJ2-7	NA	ASSSNPSSYEQY
few	TRBV7-9	TRBJ1-5	NA	ASSFGYLSNQPQH
few	TRBV12-3/TRBV12-4	TRBJ2-3	NA	ASSPRDKSTDTQY
many	TRBV18	TRBJ2-7	NA	ASSSLRTQGMWYEQY
many	TRBV2	TRBJ2-1	TRBD2	ASSVELARSIKNYNEQF
few	TRBV7-9	TRBJ2-5	NA	ASSAFREEETQY
few	TRBV28	TRBJ2-1	TRBD2	ASSLWSGRLYNEQF
many	TRBV6-2/TRBV6-3	TRBJ1-5	NA	ASSPSGTGGPQH
NA	TRBV7-8	TRBJ2-3	NA	ASSPEAGREDTQY
NA	TRBV19	TRBJ2-5	NA	ASSIPQGQETQY
NA	TRBV7-9	TRBJ1-2	TRBD1	ASSSSVDRGQRGYT
NA	TRBV19	TRBJ2-1	TRBD2	ASRPGLAGGPGNEQF
NA	TRBV6-1	TRBJ2-1	TRBD1	ASGPGTGGGNEQF
few	TRBV5-1	TRBJ2-7	TRBD1	ASRGRTGGMLYEQY
few	TRBV7-9	TRBJ2-5	NA	ASSFGLQETQY
NA	TRBV27	TRBJ2-1	NA	ASRPGWGEAYNEQF
NA	TRBV5-3	TRBJ1-1	NA	ARSSDSANTEAF
NA	TRBV7-6	TRBJ2-1	NA	ASSSRVSPSYNEQF
NA	TRBV29-1	TRBJ2-7	TRBD1	SVEVPDRGRNEQY
NA	TRBV28	TRBJ1-1	NA	ASLPRHTAEAF
few	TRBV6-6	TRBJ2-7	TRBD2	ASSTSGRAYEQY
few	TRBV7-8	TRBJ2-5	TRBD2	AIRGDQETQY
few	TRBV11-2	TRBJ2-6	NA	ASSLALVRATSSGANVLT
once	TRBV7-3	TRBJ2-1	TRBD2	ASSRIGTSGSGIDEQF
NA	TRBV7-3	TRBJ2-2	NA	ASSSLEIGELF
NA	TRBV5-3	TRBJ1-1	NA	ARSSDSSNTEAF
NA	TRBV10-2	TRBJ1-1	NA	ASGGTISTGFNTEAF
many	TRBV7-2	TRBJ2-7	TRBD1	ASSLNRGVKKKEQY
NA	TRBV20-1	TRBJ1-1	NA	SARDNRRNTEAF
NA	TRBV19	TRBJ2-5	TRBD1	ASSPGTEQETQY
NA	TRBV28	TRBJ2-7	NA	ASSFPRGGGSYEQY
NA	TRBV27	TRBJ1-5	TRBD1	ASSLWTGSNQPQH
once	TRBV19	TRBJ2-7	NA	ASSPTGQPNPYEQY
NA	TRBV2	TRBJ2-5	TRBD2	ASRPRVGASSGGGGLYQETQY
many	TRBV11-2	TRBJ2-1	TRBD2	ASSPPLGLPAGGPRSYNEQF
NA	TRBV5-5	TRBJ1-3	NA	ASSLGTWTGNTIY
NA	TRBV29-1	TRBJ2-1	NA	SVEVGQLAPYNEQF
NA	TRBV4-2	TRBJ2-2	TRBD2	ASSQGGPGELF
few	TRBV11-1	TRBJ2-7	NA	ASSHRGSSYEQY
NA	TRBV27	TRBJ2-5	NA	ASSLFPGGGPGTQY
NA	TRBV5-6	TRBJ2-1	TRBD2	ASSFIAGVQDNEQF
few	TRBV20-1	TRBJ2-7	NA	SARDPSYEQY
NA	TRBV11-2	TRBJ2-7	TRBD2	ASSLGLAGNSYEQY
NA	TRBV11-2	TRBJ2-2	TRBD2	ASSSRAGLGPTGELF